This passage covers 12 T cell receptor beta chains from one sample sequenced in a study of OX40 agonist ivuxolimab in advanced cancers. The library was produced with the immunoSEQ multiplex PCR assay. As stored in TCRdb, this immuneACCESS dataset retains in-frame rearrangements with V and J assigned. A fraction of the clones does not appear; measured against another copy, unresolved V genes explain less than half of the discrepancy, and the remainder lacks a known reason. For this sample the table gives 75,000 to 95,000 clones, of which 80% to 95% were detected only once. Approximately 11% of the sample lies in the top ten. This specimen consisted of CD4+ or CD8+ T cells sorted from blood, obtained in a trial of the OX40 agonist ivuxolimab. The receptors originated from an adult with an advanced solid tumor such as melanoma, head and neck, liver or kidney cancer.

This chain links TRBV27 with TRBJ1-5, with TRBD1 identical over 7 bases. J was trimmed by 0 bases and V by 3 bases; bases with no gene match: 5. This CDR3 has 16 residues. CDR1 is MNHEY and CDR2 is SMNVEV in the germline V gene (reference sequence). Here the CDR3 DNA reads TGTGCCAGCAGTTTCACAGGGGCTTATAGCAATCAGCCCCAGCATTTT. Its translation: CASSFTGAYSNQPQHF.

This clone occurred once. V gene TRBV5-6 combines with J gene TRBJ1-2; D perhaps matches TRBD1 (5 bases). The CDR3 has 17 residues. The V gene's germline CDR1 is SGHDT and CDR2 YYEEEE. V was pared by 4 bases and J by 0 bases, with 19 bases between. CDR3 region: CASSRNPPGGTNYGYTF. CDR3 DNA: TGTGCCAGCAGCCGCAACCCCCCTGGGGGAACTAACTATGGCTACACCTTC. The variable domain in full, with the rest retrieved from reference TRBV5-6 and TRBJ1-2, is DAGVTQSPTHLIKTRGQQVTLRCSPKSGHDTVSWYQQALGQGPQFIFQYYEEEERQRGNFPDRFSGHQFPNYSSELNVNALLLGDSALYLCASSRNPPGGTNYGYTFGSGTRLTVV.

The chain recombines TRBV13 with TRBJ2-3, with 7 bases lining up with TRBD1. J was trimmed by 3 bases and V by 5 bases; bases with no gene match: 8. The CDR3 consists of 15 residues. Germline values: CDR1 PRHDT, CDR2 FYEKMQ (reference sequence). CDR3 in amino acids: CASSPRTGYTDTQYF. The CDR3 nucleotides are TGTGCCAGCAGCCCCCGGACAGGATATACAGATACGCAGTATTTT.

CDR3 region: CASSFGQAEGTNSPLHF. CDR3 DNA sequence: TGCGCCAGCAGCTTCGGACAGGCGGAAGGGACGAATTCACCCCTCCACTTT. This chain links TRBV5-1 with TRBJ1-6; TRBD1 matches 7 bases. The J segment lost 7 bases and the V segment lost 2 bases, leaving 12 bases of the junction unmatched. Looked up from germline, CDR1 is SGHRS and CDR2 is YFSETQ. This CDR3 has 17 amino acids.

The chain combines TRBV5-1 with TRBJ2-3, with unresolved D. CDR3 length: 13 residues. Germline V lookup: CDR1 SGHRS, CDR2 YFSETQ. With 5 bases removed from V and 4 bases from J, the gap between germline ends came to 11 bases. The CDR3 loop is CASSLEWADTQYF. The DNA for the CDR3 is TGCGCCAGCAGTCTGGAGTGGGCAGATACGCAGTATTTT.

This rearrangement joins TRBV27 to TRBJ2-7, with 8 positions matching TRBD1. V gave up 4 bases and J gave up 4 bases; unmatched junction bases: 6. This CDR3 is built from 14 residues. Germline V CDR1 and CDR2: MNHEY, SMNVEV (reference sequence). The DNA of the CDR3 is TGTGCCAGCAGTTGGACCGGGACAGGTTACGAGCAGTACTTC. Amino acid sequence: CASSWTGTGYEQYF.

The gene calls are TRBV4-1 and TRBJ1-2, with 7 bases that match TRBD1. The trim removed 1 base at V and 5 bases at J, leaving 13 bases unmatched. Germline CDR1 is MGHRA and CDR2 is YSYEKL. The CDR3 has 17 residues. CDR3 in DNA: TGCGCCAGCAGCCAAGTTCTAAGCTCAGGGGGAAGTTATGGCTACACCTTC. This translates into CASSQVLSSGGSYGYTF.

The chain couples TRBV7-9 to TRBJ2-5; D is unresolved. Trimming removed 5 bases from V and 4 bases from J, with 14 bases in between. The CDR3 loop spans 14 amino acids. CDR1 and CDR2 (germline): SEHNR, FQNEAQ (reference sequence). The CDR3 reads CASSPRPGRETQYF. In nucleotides, the CDR3 is TGTGCCAGCAGCCCCCGTCCGGGCCGAGAGACCCAGTACTTC. Complete variable domain (other parts from reference TRBV7-9 and TRBJ2-5): DTGVSQNPRHKITKRGQNVTFRCDPISEHNRLYWYRQTLGQGPEFLTYFQNEAQLEKSRLLSDRFSAERPKGSFSTLEIQRTEQGDSAMYLCASSPRPGRETQYFGPGTRLLVL.

Notes on this clone: This may stem from a read error, because a much larger clone lies one nucleotide away. The same CDR3 arises from other DNA sequences in this sample as well. The CDR3 reads CASSDRGGTDTQYF. The CDR3 DNA is TGTGCCAGCAGTGACCGGGGGGGCACAGATACGCAGTATTTT. The V and J genes are TRBV6-4 and TRBJ2-3, with 7 bases identical to TRBD2. J was trimmed by 1 base and V by 2 bases; bases with no gene match: 0. The germline gives CDR1 MRHNA, CDR2 SNTAGT. The CDR3 is 14 residues long.

The genes are TRBV5-6 and TRBJ2-7, with D unclear. The CDR3 contains 14 residues. The V gene lost 2 bases and the J gene lost 2 bases, with 11 bases spanning the gap. Germline assignment: CDR1 SGHDT and CDR2 YYEEEE. The CDR3 DNA reads TGTGCCAGCAGCTTAGAAGGCTTAACCTACGAGCAGTACTTC. Protein product: CASSLEGLTYEQYF.

J is TRBJ2-1 and V is TRBV5-1; the D gene is possibly TRBD1 (5 bases). The germline gives CDR1 SGHRS, CDR2 YFSETQ. CDR3 size: 16 residues. Trimming shortened V by 3 bases and J by 7 bases, and 20 bases separated the two germline ends. CDR3 region: CASSSGHPALDNEQFF. In DNA form, the CDR3 reads TGCGCCAGCAGCTCAGGACACCCTGCGTTAGATAATGAGCAGTTCTTC.

V is TRBV5-6 and J is TRBJ2-5, with 9 bases aligning to TRBD2. CDR1 and CDR2 (germline): SGHDT, YYEEEE. The CDR3 has 14 residues. The V segment lost 2 bases and the J segment 4 bases; nucleotides outside the gene matches: 3. CDR3 DNA sequence: TGTGCCAGCAGCTTAAGCGGGGGGAGAGAGACCCAGTACTTC. Residues: CASSLSGGRETQYF.